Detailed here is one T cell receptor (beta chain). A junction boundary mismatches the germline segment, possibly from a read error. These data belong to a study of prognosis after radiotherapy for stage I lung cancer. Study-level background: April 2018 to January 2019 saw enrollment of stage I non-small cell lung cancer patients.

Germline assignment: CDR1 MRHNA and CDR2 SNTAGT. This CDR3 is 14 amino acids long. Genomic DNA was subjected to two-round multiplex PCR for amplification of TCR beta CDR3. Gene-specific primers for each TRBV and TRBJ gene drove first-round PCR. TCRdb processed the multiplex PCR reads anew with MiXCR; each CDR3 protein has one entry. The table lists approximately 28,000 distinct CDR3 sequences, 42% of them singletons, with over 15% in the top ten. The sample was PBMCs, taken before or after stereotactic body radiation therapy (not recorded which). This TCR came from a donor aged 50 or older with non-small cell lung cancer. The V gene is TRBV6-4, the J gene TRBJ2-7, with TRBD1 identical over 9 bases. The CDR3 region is CASSRDRDSAEQYF. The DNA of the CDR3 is TGCGCCAGCAGTCGGGACAGGGATTCGGCCGAGCAGTACTTC.